The clone carrying this TCR beta chain was counted between two and nine times. As yet, its antigen is unknown. Clones were read by immunoSEQ multiplex PCR, and TCRdb kept only the in-frame ones, dropping some. The sample lists roughly 110,000 clones, roughly nine tenths occurring once. CDR1 and CDR2 from the germline V gene are MNHEY and SVGEGT. The CDR3 extends over 16 amino acids. V gave up 4 bases and J gave up 0 bases; unmatched junction bases: 5. The data derive from a study of T cell responses to AZD1222 COVID-19 vaccine. Turning to the study itself: Analyses pooled second doses at about 4 or about 12 weeks.

Study results and caveats: Donor demographics were predominantly white British with a female majority; clonal diversity may be underestimated. Spike-specific TCR breadth and depth went up after people got two AZD1222 doses.

Specimen: peripheral blood, collected on day 0 of AZD1222 vaccination. The TCR comes from an adult in good health. The V call is TRBV6-2 or TRBV6-3, the J call TRBJ2-7, with 11 bases fitting TRBD2. This chain's CDR3 is CASSLTGTSGSYEQYF. As DNA, the CDR3 is TGTGCCAGCAGTTTGACCGGGACTAGCGGCTCCTACGAGCAGTACTTC.